This TCR beta chain was captured in a study of blood T cell repertoires in COVID-19. Assay: immunoSEQ multiplex PCR; the TCRdb copy retains only in-frame clones and omits some. The sample holds over 150,000 clones, 85% to 90% seen once. The source is a man in his forties or fifties with active or convalescent COVID-19. Sequences were obtained from peripheral blood.

CDR3 region: CASPAGGPIKNTEAFF. As DNA, the CDR3 is TGTGCCAGCCCGGCAGGGGGCCCCATAAAGAACACTGAAGCTTTCTTT. This chain joins TRBV28 and TRBJ1-1; 8 bases agree with TRBD1. The germline gives CDR1 MDHEN, CDR2 SYDVKM. This CDR3 contains 16 residues. The V segment lost 8 bases and the J segment 1 base; nucleotides outside the gene matches: 12.